A single sample gave rise to the 25 T cell receptor delta chains below, sequenced in a study of DNA immune sequencing with unique molecular identifiers. A 32-plex genomic DNA assay used primers for all 8 TRDV and 4 TRDJ genes. The library had 12-nucleotide UMIs introduced over roughly 3 barcoding cycles, then a second adapter PCR. TCRdb called clones anew from the multiplex PCR reads with CATT. Here the sample spans about 2,500 delta-chain clones, around 14% being singletons. The sample consisted of gamma-delta T cells from PBMCs. Every receptor here comes from a human donor in good health.

This clone was detected a few times. A far larger clone is one base from this, pointing to a likely read error. Other DNA sequences in the same sample also yield this CDR3. The rearrangement joins TRDV2 to TRDJ3, with D possibly being TRDD3 (6 bases). The germline V gene has CDR1 GEAIGNYY and CDR2 EKD. The length of the CDR3 is 18 residues. With 1 base removed from V and 0 bases from J, the gap between germline ends came to 12 bases. In DNA form, the CDR3 reads TGTGCCTGTGACACGGTCTGGGGAAGCTCCTGGGACACCCGACAGATGTTTTTC. It specifies CACDTVWGSSWDTRQMFF.

The V gene remains uncalled, whereas the J gene is TRDJ1; whether TRDD3, the table's D call, matches the DNA was not checked. This CDR3 spans 22 amino acids. CDR3 region: CACDTLPSPYWGILRGTDKLIF. CDR3 in DNA: TGTGCCTGTGACACCCTACCCTCTCCGTACTGGGGGATACTTCGGGGCACCGATAAACTCATCTTT.

In its sample, this clone ranks as medium-sized. The chain has TRDV2 and TRDJ3; D is possibly TRDD3 (5 bases). Germline V lookup: CDR1 GEAIGNYY, CDR2 EKD. The CDR3 extends over 17 amino acids. The V end was cut by 1 base, the J end by 5 bases, with 14 bases between. The CDR3 DNA is TGTGCCTGTGACACACGGACGGATAGGCGGGACACCCGACAGATGTTTTTC. Protein sequence: CACDTRTDRRDTRQMFF.

As for this clone: One base separates it from a far larger clone, so it is likely a read error. The chain combines TRDV2 with TRDJ1; 8 bases map to TRDD3. CDR3 length: 20 amino acids. Unmatched junction bases numbered 20, after V lost 3 bases and J lost 0 bases. Germline V lookup: CDR1 GEAIGNYY, CDR2 EKD. The CDR3 loop is CACDPLSTVLGGGDTDKLIF. The CDR3 nucleotides read TGTGCCTGTGACCCCCTATCCACCGTACTGGGGGGAGGGGACACCGATAAACTCATCTTT.

This clone was counted a few times. A far larger clone is one base from this, pointing to a likely read error. This chain joins TRDV2 and TRDJ1; 12 positions agree with TRDD3. There are 18 residues in the CDR3. Germline CDR1 is GEAIGNYY and CDR2 is EKD. The trim removed 0 bases at V and 4 bases at J, leaving 11 bases unmatched. This CDR3 reads CACDTIGTGGYLNDKLIF. In nucleotides, the CDR3 is TGTGCCTGTGACACCATTGGTACTGGGGGATACCTGAACGATAAACTCATCTTT.

In the case of this clone: A read error is possible here, since a much larger clone lies one base away. The same CDR3 arises from other DNA sequences in this sample as well. V is TRDV1 and J is TRDJ1, with D perhaps matching TRDD3 (6 bases). Here the J gene was assigned by germline matching of the DNA, as TCRdb has none. Trimming stripped 1 base from V and 0 bases from J, with 42 bases between. CDR3 length: 26 residues. Per the germline V gene, CDR1 is TSWWSYY and CDR2 is QGS. The CDR3 DNA reads TGTGCTCTTGGGGAACACCCGATTCCCCGTCTGATTTATTGGGGGTCCCCCCCCCTATACACCGATAAACTCATCTTT. It codes for CALGEHPIPRLIYWGSPPLYTDKLIF.

Regarding this clone: A read error likely explains this, since a far larger clone differs by one base. The chain joins TRDV2 to TRDJ1; 7 bases are a match to TRDD3. CDR1 is GEAIGNYY, CDR2 EKD, per germline. Losses at the gene ends were 3 bases for V and 0 bases for J; bases not matched to a gene: 21. CDR3 length: 20 amino acids. The chain's CDR3 is CACDPLSTVLGKGDTDKLIF. The CDR3 bases are TGTGCCTGTGACCCCCTATCCACCGTACTGGGGAAAGGGGACACCGATAAACTCATCTTT.

In its sample, this clone is medium-sized. V and J are TRDV2 and TRDJ3; the D gene is possibly TRDD3 (5 bases). Germline CDR1 GEAIGNYY, CDR2 EKD. The CDR3 runs 15 residues. V lost 3 bases and J lost 3, with 8 bases in between. CDR3 amino acids: CACDHLGWDTRQMFF. CDR3 in DNA: TGTGCCTGTGACCACCTGGGCTGGGACACCCGACAGATGTTTTTC.

In its sample, this clone was seen a few times. The same CDR3 arises from other DNA sequences in this sample as well. The rearrangement joins TRDV1 to TRDJ1; 9 bases fit TRDD3. TCRdb records no J gene; here it was assigned by comparing the DNA to germline. In germline, CDR1 is TSWWSYY, CDR2 QGS. This CDR3 is 27 amino acids long. Trimming removed 0 bases from V and 0 bases from J; junction bases left unmatched: 35. CDR3 sequence reads: CALGELVPVPGLSYWGKGALYTDKLIF. CDR3 in DNA: TGTGCTCTTGGGGAACTAGTCCCCGTCCCGGGGCTGTCTTACTGGGGGAAAGGGGCTTTGTACACCGATAAACTCATCTTT.

This clone came up a few times. The translation of this DNA and the TCRdb protein of a much larger clone differ at residue 12, probably owing to a read error; the protein shown here is translated from the DNA. V and J are TRDV2 and TRDJ1; D is perhaps TRDD3 (6 bases). From germline, CDR1 is GEAIGNYY and CDR2 EKD. Trimming cost V 0 bases and J 0 bases, with 22 bases left between them. The CDR3 has 19 amino acids. The CDR3 reads CACDTVFSGAILYTDKLIF. For the CDR3, the DNA is TGTGCCTGTGACACCGTTTTTTCTGGGGCGATACTCTACACCGATAAACTCATCTTT.

This clone is labeled as medium-sized. The same CDR3 arises from other DNA sequences in this sample as well. The rearrangement joins TRDV2 to TRDJ1; D not resolved. CDR3 length: 14 amino acids. Per the germline V gene, CDR1 is GEAIGNYY and CDR2 is EKD. V was trimmed by 0 bases and J by 6 bases, leaving 13 bases between them. The CDR3 bases are TGTGCCTGTGACACCGTGGGCACTCGCCATAAACTCATCTTT. It codes for CACDTVGTRHKLIF.

This clone has only a few counts. TCRdb pairs this DNA with a much larger clone's protein that differs at residue 11, likely a read error; the protein shown was translated from the DNA. For the CDR3, the DNA is TGTGCCTGTGACACCGTTTTTTCTGGGGCGAAACCCTACACCGATAAACTCATCTTT. Protein: CACDTVFSGAKPYTDKLIF. The V call is TRDV2, the J call TRDJ1, with TRDD3 as a possible D gene (6 bases). The CDR3 covers 19 residues. The V end was cut by 0 bases, the J end by 0 bases, with 22 bases between. Germline CDR1 is GEAIGNYY and CDR2 is EKD.

Notes on this clone: A read error likely explains this, since a far larger clone differs by one base. This specimen includes other DNA sequences encoding the same CDR3. The chain employs TRDV2 and TRDJ1; 8 bases match TRDD3. Germline CDR1 is GEAIGNYY and CDR2 is EKD. The CDR3 has 20 residues. The CDR3 DNA sequence: TGCGCCTGTGACACCGTGGGATACGCAGGGAATCGAGGAGACACCGATAAACTCATCTTT. Translation gives CACDTVGYAGNRGDTDKLIF.

This clone qualifies as medium-sized. The CDR3: CALGEPHLPKYWERYRPNKLIF. CDR3 coding DNA: TGTGCTCTTGGGGAACCCCACCTCCCCAAGTACTGGGAACGTTACCGGCCCAATAAACTCATCTTT. The chain uses TRDV1 and TRDJ1; tentative D call: TRDD3 (6 bases). TCRdb does not report a J gene; here it was assigned by matching the DNA to germline references. V was cut by 1 base and J by 6 bases, with 36 bases left in between. This CDR3 contains 22 residues. Germline V gene data show CDR1 as TSWWSYY and CDR2 as QGS.

Turning to this clone: This DNA's translation and the protein TCRdb lists, from a much larger clone, do not match at residue 8, likely due to a read error; the protein shown is translated from the DNA. The rearrangement uses TRDV2 and TRDJ1, with 11 bases aligning to TRDD3. The V and J ends lost 3 bases and 0 bases, in that order; junction bases with no gene match: 14. CDR1 and CDR2 from the germline V gene are GEAIGNYY and EKD. The CDR3 sequence is 19 residues long. This chain's CDR3 is CACDEISSGGYPYTDKLIF. CDR3 DNA: TGTGCCTGTGACGAGATCTCGTCTGGGGGATACCCGTACACCGATAAACTCATCTTT.

Points on this clone: A far larger clone is one nucleotide away, so this likely arose from a read error. The chain couples TRDV2 to TRDJ1, with D maybe TRDD3 (5 bases). The CDR3 totals 17 residues. Germline V CDR1 and CDR2: GEAIGNYY, EKD. With 2 bases removed from V and 3 bases from J, the gap between germline ends came to 21 bases. Here the CDR3 reads CACDSLDWRIHSDKLIF. CDR3 nucleotides: TGTGCCTGTGACAGCCTAGACTGGAGGATTCACTCCGATAAACTCATCTTT.

This clone is labeled medium-sized. The CDR3 DNA follows: TGTGCCTGTGACCCTCTAAATGGCGATAAACTCATCTTT. Its protein is CACDPLNGDKLIF. The rearrangement joins TRDV2 to TRDJ1; D unclear. The V gene lost 3 bases and the J gene lost 4 bases, with 11 bases spanning the gap. This CDR3 spans 13 amino acids. The germline CDR1 and CDR2 sequences are GEAIGNYY and EKD.

This clone is labeled medium-sized. The identical CDR3 is also encoded by other nucleotide sequences in the sample. The chain couples TRAV29/DV5 to TRDJ1; 11 positions agree with TRDD3. TCRdb leaves out the J gene; it was filled in here by matching the DNA to germline. This CDR3 comprises 20 residues. Losses at the gene ends were 4 bases for V and 10 bases for J; bases not matched to a gene: 30. The germline CDR1 and CDR2 sequences are NSMFDY and ISSIKDK. Here the CDR3 reads CAALPSINLGLLGDRGGLIF. The DNA for the CDR3 is TGTGCAGCACTGCCCTCGATAAATCTAGGTCTACTGGGGGATAGAGGGGGACTCATCTTT.

Concerning this clone: It differs at one base from a far larger clone, so likely a read error. The same CDR3 arises from other DNA sequences in this sample as well. This chain joins TRDV2 and TRDJ1, with TRDD3 identical over 7 bases. The V gene's germline CDR1 is GEAIGNYY and CDR2 EKD. Trimming at V came to 2 bases and at J to 0 bases, leaving 14 bases not matched to a gene. The CDR3 is made up of 18 amino acids. The CDR3: CACDRLMGYSSYTDKLIF. The CDR3 DNA follows: TGTGCCTGTGACAGGCTGATGGGATACTCCTCATACACCGATAAACTCATCTTT.

This clone is labeled as large (0.1 to 1%). The rearrangement uses TRDV2 and TRDJ1; 11 nucleotides line up with TRDD3. V was clipped by 5 bases and J by 10 bases; unmatched bases: 11. From germline, CDR1 is GEAIGNYY and CDR2 EKD. This CDR3 contains 14 residues. In DNA, the CDR3 is TGTGCCTGTGCCCATCTTACTGGGGGATATATACTCATCTTT. It encodes CACAHLTGGYILIF.

This clone showed up just a few times. CDR3 DNA sequence: TGTGCCTGTGACACCGTGGGTACTGGGGGCCCCAGCTCCTGGGACACCCGACAGATGTTTTTC. Protein: CACDTVGTGGPSSWDTRQMFF. V and J are TRDV2 and TRDJ3; 8 bases map to TRDD3. Germline CDR1 GEAIGNYY, CDR2 EKD. After removal of 0 bases from V and 0 bases from J, the junction contained 12 bases not matched to a gene. The CDR3 consists of 21 residues.

The chain links TRDV1 to TRDJ1; 11 positions agree with TRDD3. TCRdb leaves out the J gene; it was filled in here by matching the DNA to germline. The V gene's germline CDR1 is TSWWSYY and CDR2 QGS. J lost 0 bases, V lost 9 bases, and 30 bases had no gene match. The CDR3 is 23 residues long. CDR3 amino acids: CALVPSYVDGGYAYPKYTDKLIF. The CDR3 region has the DNA TGTGCTCTGGTGCCTTCCTACGTCGATGGGGGATACGCGTATCCCAAGTACACCGATAAACTCATCTTT.

The V gene is TRDV1, the J gene TRDJ1; tentatively, D is TRDD2 (5 bases). The CDR3 contains 13 residues. The germline V gene has CDR1 TSWWSYY and CDR2 QGS. Trimming left V 2 bases short and J 7 bases short, with 11 bases between. In DNA form, the CDR3 reads TGTGCTCTTGGGGAAGGCCTTCTCCTTAAACTCATCTTT. It codes for CALGEGLLLKLIF.

As to this clone: The TCRdb record carries a much larger clone's protein, which differs from this DNA's translation at residue 3; a read error is the likely cause, and the protein listed here is the DNA translation. The chain links TRDV2 to TRDJ1, with 9 bases aligning to TRDD3. This CDR3 contains 19 residues. Germline CDR1 is GEAIGNYY and CDR2 is EKD. The CDR3 DNA follows: TGTGCCTATGACCCAGTCCTTCTGGGGATACGCGGGAGCACCGATAAACTCATCTTT. Encoded protein: CAYDPVLLGIRGSTDKLIF.

By share, this clone counts as medium-sized. The gene calls are TRDV3 and TRDJ1; 13 bases fit TRDD3. The V segment lost 2 bases and the J segment 7 bases; nucleotides outside the gene matches: 16. In germline, CDR1 is TVYSNPD, CDR2 GDNSRS (reference sequence). The CDR3 is 17 residues long. The CDR3 is CAFELGGPTGGYGKLIF. The CDR3 DNA is TGTGCCTTTGAGTTGGGAGGTCCTACTGGGGGATACGGTAAACTCATCTTT.